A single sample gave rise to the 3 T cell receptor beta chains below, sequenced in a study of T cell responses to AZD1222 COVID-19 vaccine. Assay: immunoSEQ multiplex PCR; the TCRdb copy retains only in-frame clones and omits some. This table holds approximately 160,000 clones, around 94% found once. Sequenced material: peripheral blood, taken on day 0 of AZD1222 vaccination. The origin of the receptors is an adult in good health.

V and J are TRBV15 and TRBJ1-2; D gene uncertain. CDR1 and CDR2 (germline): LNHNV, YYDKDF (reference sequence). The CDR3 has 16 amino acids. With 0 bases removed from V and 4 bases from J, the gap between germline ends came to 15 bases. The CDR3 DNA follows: TGTGCCACCAGCAGAGATGGAGCTTTAACTCCCTATGGCTACACCTTC. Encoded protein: CATSRDGALTPYGYTF.

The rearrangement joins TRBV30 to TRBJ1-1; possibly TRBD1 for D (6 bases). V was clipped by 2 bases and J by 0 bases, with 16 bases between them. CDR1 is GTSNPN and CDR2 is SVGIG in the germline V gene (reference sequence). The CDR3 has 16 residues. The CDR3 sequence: CAWSSNSGQMNTEAFF. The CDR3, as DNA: TGTGCCTGGAGTTCCAATTCAGGACAGATGAACACTGAAGCTTTCTTT.

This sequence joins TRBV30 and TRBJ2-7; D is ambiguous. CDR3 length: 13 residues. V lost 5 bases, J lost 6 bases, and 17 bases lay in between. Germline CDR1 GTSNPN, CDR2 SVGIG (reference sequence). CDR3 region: CAWASRREAEQYF. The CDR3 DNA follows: TGTGCCTGGGCTTCGAGGCGTGAGGCCGAGCAGTACTTC.